The present T cell receptor (beta chain) was sequenced within a study of radiotherapy plus CTLA-4 blockade in lung cancer. The ends lost 1 base at V and 8 bases at J; junction bases unmatched: 7. The CDR3 is 15 residues long. The germline V gene has CDR1 MNHNS and CDR2 SASEGT. TCRdb's copy holds only in-frame clones and misses some; the assay was immunoSEQ multiplex PCR. The sample has 95,000 to 150,000 clones; 70% to 90% are singletons. Whole-study results and caveats: The authors reported that early blood T cell clone dynamics, with interferon-beta, best predicted response. Blood saw expansion of tumor-derived TCR clones after radiotherapy plus ipilimumab.

Concerning this clone: What it binds is not known.

The J gene is TRBJ2-1, the V gene TRBV6-1; 8 bases are shared with TRBD2. This receptor was obtained from a human donor with non-small cell lung cancer that progressed on radiotherapy plus ipilimumab. The sample in question was peripheral blood, obtained from a patient treated with radiotherapy plus ipilimumab. The CDR3 bases are TGTGCCAGCAGTGAAGGGCGACTAGCGCGGGATGAGCAGTTCTTC. This translates into CASSEGRLARDEQFF.